Given below is one T cell receptor (beta chain) in context. As originally analysed: Reference gene primer amplification gave nucleated cell count estimates. TCRdb's copy holds only in-frame clones and misses some; the assay was immunoSEQ multiplex PCR. That table furnishes V, J and clone size, whereas the DNA furnished D and trimming. The sample shows about 300,000 clones, 89% of them seen only once. The data are from a study of blood T cell repertoires in COVID-19. The wider study: COVID-19 samples collected from the United States, Italy and Spain covered acute and convalescent phases.

The V gene's germline CDR1 is LGHNA and CDR2 YNFKEQ. The ends lost 1 base at V and 1 base at J; junction bases unmatched: 4. This CDR3 comprises 16 residues. The chain uses TRBV4-2 and TRBJ2-1; 7 nucleotides align to TRBD2. The TCR sequence derives from a man aged 18 to 30 who had recovered from COVID-19. Sequencing used peripheral blood. CDR3 DNA: TGTGCCAGCAGCCAAGCCACTAGCGCATCCTACAATGAGCAGTTCTTC. It codes for CASSQATSASYNEQFF.